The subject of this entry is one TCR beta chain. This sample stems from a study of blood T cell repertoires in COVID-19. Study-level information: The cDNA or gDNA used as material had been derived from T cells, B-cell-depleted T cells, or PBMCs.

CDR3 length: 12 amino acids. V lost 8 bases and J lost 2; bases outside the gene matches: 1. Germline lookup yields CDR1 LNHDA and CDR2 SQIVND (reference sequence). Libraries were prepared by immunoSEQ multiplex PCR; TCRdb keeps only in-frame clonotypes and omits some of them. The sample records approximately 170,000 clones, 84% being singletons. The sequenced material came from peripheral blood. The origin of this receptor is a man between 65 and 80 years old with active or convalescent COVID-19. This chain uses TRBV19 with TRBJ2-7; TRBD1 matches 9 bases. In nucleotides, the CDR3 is TGTGCCAGTGGGACAGGGACCTACGAGCAGTACTTC. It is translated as CASGTGTYEQYF.